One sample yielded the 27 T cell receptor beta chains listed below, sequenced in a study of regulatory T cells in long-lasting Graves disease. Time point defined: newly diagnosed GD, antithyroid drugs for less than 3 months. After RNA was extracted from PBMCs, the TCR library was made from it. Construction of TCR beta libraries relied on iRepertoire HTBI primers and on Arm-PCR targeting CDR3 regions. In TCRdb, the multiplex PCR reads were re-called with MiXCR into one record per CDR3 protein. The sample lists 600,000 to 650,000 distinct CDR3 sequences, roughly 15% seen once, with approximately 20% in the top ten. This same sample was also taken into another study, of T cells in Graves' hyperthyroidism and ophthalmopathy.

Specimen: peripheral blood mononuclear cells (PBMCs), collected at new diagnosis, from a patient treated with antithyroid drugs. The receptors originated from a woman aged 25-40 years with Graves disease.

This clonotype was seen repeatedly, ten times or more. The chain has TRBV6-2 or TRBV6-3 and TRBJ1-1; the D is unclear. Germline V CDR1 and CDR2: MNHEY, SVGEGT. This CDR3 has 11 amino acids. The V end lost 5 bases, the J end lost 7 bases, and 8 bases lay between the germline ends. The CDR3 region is CASSTWFEAFF. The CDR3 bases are TGTGCCAGCAGTACCTGGTTTGAAGCTTTCTTT.

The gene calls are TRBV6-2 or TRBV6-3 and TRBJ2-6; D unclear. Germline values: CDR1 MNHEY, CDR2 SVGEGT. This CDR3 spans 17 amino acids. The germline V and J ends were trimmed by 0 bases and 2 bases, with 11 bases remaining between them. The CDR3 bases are TGTGCCAGCAGTTACTCGAGGCGTATCCCTGGGGCCAACGTCCTGACTTTC. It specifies CASSYSRRIPGANVLTF.

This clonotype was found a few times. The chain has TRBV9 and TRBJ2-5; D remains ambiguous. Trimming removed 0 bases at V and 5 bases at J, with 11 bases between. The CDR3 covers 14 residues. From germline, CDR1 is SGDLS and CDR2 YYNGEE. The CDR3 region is CASSVADGRETQYF. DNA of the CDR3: TGTGCCAGCAGCGTAGCTGACGGCAGGGAGACCCAGTACTTC.

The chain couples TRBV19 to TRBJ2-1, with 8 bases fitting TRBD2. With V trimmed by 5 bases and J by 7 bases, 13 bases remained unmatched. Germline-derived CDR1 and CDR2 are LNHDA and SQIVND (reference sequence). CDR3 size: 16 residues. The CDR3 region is CASSSPSAGVRNEQFF. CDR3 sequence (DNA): TGTGCCAGTAGTTCCCCATCAGCGGGAGTGCGGAATGAGCAGTTCTTC.

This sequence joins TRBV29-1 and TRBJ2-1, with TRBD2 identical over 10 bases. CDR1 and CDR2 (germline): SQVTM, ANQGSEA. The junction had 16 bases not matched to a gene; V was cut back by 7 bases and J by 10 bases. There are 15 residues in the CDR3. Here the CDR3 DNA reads TGCAGCGCCGATGGGTCTAGCGGGAGTCGGTGGGAGCAGTTCTTC. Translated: CSADGSSGSRWEQFF.

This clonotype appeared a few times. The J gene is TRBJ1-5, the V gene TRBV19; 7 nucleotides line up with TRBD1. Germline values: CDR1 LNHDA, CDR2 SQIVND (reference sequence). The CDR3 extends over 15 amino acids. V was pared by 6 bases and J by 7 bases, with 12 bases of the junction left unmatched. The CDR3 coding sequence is TGTGCCAGTAGCCCTAACAGGGGAAAGCGGCAGCCCCAGCATTTT. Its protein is CASSPNRGKRQPQHF.

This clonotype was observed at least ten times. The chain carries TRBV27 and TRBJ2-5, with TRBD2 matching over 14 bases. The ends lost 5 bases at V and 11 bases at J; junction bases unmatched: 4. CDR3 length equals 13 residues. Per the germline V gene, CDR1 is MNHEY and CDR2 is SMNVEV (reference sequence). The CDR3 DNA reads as TGTGCCAGCAGTCTGGGACTAGCGGGAGCTCAGTACTTC. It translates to CASSLGLAGAQYF.

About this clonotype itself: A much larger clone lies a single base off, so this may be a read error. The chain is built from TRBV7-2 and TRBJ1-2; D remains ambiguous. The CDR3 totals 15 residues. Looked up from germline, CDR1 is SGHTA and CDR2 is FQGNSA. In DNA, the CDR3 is TGTGCCAACAGCCCCGTGCATTCGGGGAACTATGGCTACACCTTC. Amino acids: CANSPVHSGNYGYTF.

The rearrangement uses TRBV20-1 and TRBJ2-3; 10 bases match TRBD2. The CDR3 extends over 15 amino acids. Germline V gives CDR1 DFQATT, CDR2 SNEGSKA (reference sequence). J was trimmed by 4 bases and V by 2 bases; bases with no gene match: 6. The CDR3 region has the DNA TGCAGTGCTAGACTAGCGGGAGCTGCCCCAGATACGCAGTATTTT. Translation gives CSARLAGAAPDTQYF.

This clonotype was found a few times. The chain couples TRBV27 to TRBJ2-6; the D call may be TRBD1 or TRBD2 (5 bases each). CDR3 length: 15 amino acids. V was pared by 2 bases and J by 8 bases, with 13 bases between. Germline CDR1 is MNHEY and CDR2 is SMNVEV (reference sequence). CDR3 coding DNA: TGTGCCAGCAGTTTAGGGGGATCCCCGACCAACGTCCTGACTTTC. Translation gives CASSLGGSPTNVLTF.

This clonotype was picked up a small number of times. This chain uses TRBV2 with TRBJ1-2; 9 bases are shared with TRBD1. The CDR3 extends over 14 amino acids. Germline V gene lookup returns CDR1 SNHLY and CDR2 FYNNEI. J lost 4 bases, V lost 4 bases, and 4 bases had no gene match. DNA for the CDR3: TGTGCCAGCAGTGGACCGGGACAGGGCTATGGCTACACCTTC. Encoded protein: CASSGPGQGYGYTF. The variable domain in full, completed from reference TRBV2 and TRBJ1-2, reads EPEVTQTPSHQVTQMGQEVILRCVPISNHLYFYWYRQILGQKVEFLVSFYNNEISEKSEIFDDQFSVERPDGSNFTLKIRSTKLEDSAMYFCASSGPGQGYGYTFGSGTRLTVV.

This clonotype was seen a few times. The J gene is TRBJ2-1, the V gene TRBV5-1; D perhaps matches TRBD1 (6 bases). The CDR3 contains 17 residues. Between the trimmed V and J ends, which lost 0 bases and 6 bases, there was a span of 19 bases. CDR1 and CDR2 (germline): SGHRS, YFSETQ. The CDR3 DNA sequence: TGCGCCAGCAGCTTGGAACCAGGGGTCAAAGGCCCCAATGAGCAGTTCTTC. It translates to CASSLEPGVKGPNEQFF.

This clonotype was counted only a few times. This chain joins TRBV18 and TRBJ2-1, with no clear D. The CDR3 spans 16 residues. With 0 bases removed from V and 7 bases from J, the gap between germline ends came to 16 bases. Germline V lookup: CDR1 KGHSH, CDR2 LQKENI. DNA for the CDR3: TGTGCCAGCTCACCACCGTTCGCAGCCCAGTGGAATGAGCAGTTCTTC. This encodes CASSPPFAAQWNEQFF.

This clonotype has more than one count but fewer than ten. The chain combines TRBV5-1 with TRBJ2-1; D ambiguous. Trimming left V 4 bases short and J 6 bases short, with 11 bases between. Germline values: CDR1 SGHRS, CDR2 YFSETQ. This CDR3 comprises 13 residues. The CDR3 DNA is TGCGCCAGCAGCGCGACCGCCTCCAATGAGCAGTTCTTC. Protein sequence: CASSATASNEQFF.

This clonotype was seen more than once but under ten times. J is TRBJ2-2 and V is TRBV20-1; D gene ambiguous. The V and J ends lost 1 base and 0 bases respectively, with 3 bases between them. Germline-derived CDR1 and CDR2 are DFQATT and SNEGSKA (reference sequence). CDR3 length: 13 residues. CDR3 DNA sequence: TGCAGTGCTAGAGCTCCGAACACCGGGGAGCTGTTTTTT. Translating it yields CSARAPNTGELFF.

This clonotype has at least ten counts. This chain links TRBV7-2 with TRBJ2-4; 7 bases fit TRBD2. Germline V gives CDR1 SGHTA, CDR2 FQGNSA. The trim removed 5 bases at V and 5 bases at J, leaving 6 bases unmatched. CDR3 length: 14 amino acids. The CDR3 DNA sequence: TGTGCCAGCAGCCGCTTAGCGGGCCAAAACATTCAGTACTTC. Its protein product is CASSRLAGQNIQYF.

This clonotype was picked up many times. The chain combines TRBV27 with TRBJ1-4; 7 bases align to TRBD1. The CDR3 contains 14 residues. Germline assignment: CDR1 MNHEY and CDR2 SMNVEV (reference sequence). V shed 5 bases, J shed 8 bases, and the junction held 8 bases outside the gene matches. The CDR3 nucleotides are TGTGCCAGCAGTACCCACCGGGACAGCGAAAAACTGTTTTTT. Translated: CASSTHRDSEKLFF.

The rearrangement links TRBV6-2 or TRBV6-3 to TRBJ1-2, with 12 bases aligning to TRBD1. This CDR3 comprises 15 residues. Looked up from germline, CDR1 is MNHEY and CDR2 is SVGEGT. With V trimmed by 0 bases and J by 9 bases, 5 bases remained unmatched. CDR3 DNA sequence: TGTGCCAGCAGTTACTCAGGGGGGACAGGGGGCCGCTACACCTTC. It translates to CASSYSGGTGGRYTF.

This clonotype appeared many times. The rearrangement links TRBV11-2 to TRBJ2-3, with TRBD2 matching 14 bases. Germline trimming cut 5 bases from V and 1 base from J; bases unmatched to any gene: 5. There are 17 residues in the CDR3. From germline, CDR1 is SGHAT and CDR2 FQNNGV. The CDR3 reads CASSLRTSGRRTDTQYF. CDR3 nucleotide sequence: TGTGCCAGCAGCCTCAGGACTAGCGGGAGGCGCACAGATACGCAGTATTTT.

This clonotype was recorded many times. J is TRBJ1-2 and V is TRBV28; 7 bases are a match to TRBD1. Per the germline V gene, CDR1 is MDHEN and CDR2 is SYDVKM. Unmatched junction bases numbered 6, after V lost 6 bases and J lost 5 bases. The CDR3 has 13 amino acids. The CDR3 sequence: CASRPGTVYGYTF. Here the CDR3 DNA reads TGTGCCAGCAGACCCGGGACAGTATATGGCTACACCTTC.

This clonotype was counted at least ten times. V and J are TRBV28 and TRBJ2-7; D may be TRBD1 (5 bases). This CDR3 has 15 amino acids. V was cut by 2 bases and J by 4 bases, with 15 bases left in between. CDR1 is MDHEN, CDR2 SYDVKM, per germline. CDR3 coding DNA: TGTGCCAGCAGTTTAGGTCCGGTACAGGCATACGAGCAGTACTTC. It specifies CASSLGPVQAYEQYF.

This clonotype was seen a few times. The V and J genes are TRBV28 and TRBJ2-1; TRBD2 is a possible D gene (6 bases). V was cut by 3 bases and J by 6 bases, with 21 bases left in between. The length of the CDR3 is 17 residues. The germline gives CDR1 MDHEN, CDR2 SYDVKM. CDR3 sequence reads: CASSFLKVRGLCNEQFF. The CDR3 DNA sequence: TGTGCCAGCAGTTTCCTTAAAGTGCGGGGACTCTGCAATGAGCAGTTCTTC.

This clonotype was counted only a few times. The CDR3 DNA is TGTGCCGGCCGGGACCCCCTTCGTTTTGAGCAGTTCTTC. Its translation: CAGRDPLRFEQFF. This chain links TRBV28 with TRBJ2-1; D could derive from TRBD1 or TRBD2 (5 bases each). V lost 11 bases to trimming and J lost 9 bases, with 20 bases between them. Germline V gives CDR1 MDHEN, CDR2 SYDVKM. There are 13 residues in the CDR3.

The CDR3 spells CASSTPGQYLYEQYF. CDR3 nucleotides: TGTGCCAGCAGCACTCCGGGACAGTACCTCTACGAGCAGTACTTC. The chain uses TRBV27 and TRBJ2-7, with 7 bases identical to TRBD1. This CDR3 comprises 15 residues. Germline V gives CDR1 MNHEY, CDR2 SMNVEV (reference sequence). V trimming: 6 bases; J trimming: 3 bases; junction bases outside the gene matches: 11.

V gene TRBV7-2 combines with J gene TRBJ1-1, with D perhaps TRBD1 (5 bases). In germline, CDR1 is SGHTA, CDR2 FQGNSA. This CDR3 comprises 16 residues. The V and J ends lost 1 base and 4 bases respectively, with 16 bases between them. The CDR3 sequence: CASSLEGGLQGTEAFF. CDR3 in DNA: TGTGCCAGCAGCTTAGAAGGAGGTTTGCAGGGCACTGAAGCTTTCTTT.

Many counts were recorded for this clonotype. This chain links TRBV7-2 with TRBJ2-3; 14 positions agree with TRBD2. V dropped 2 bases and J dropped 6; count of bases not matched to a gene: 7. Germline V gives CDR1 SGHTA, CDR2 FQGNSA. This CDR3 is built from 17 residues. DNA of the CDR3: TGTGCCAGCAGCTTAAGGGGACTAGCGGGAGTATCGGATACGCAGTATTTT. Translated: CASSLRGLAGVSDTQYF.

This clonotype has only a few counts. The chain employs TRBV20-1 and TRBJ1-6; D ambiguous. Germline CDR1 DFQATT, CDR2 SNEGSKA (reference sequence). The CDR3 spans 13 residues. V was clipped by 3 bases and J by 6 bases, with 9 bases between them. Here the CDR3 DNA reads TGCAGTGCTAGTAGAAGTCTTAATTCACCCCTCCACTTT. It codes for CSASRSLNSPLHF.